These 15 T cell receptor beta chains were sequenced from one sample in a study of shared clonotypes between healthy human individuals (dated by TCRdb to about 2020). Library creation used the immunoSEQ multiplex PCR assay. TCRdb holds this immuneACCESS table with in-frame rearrangements only. Some clones are missing; in checked studies, unresolved V genes explain under half, and the rest has no known cause. The sample table shows roughly 2,500,000 clones, and 93% are seen once. 0.36% of the sample is held by the ten biggest clonotypes. The sample was naive CD4+ T cells from PBMCs. This specimen's cell subset or site label, per the study, means: CD45RA+ positively selected. These receptors originate from a man between 18 and 35 years old in good health. Some clones in this sample may be carry-over from other donors' samples.

The table lists this clone with a count of one. The CDR3 spells CASREGIDAFF. The CDR3 coding sequence is TGTGCCAGTCGGGAAGGGATAGACGCTTTCTTT. This sequence joins TRBV6-6 and TRBJ1-1; the D is unclear. The CDR3 spans 11 residues. The V end lost 9 bases, the J end lost 11 bases, and 16 bases lay between the germline ends. Germline V gene data show CDR1 as MNHNY and CDR2 as SVGAGI (reference sequence).

J is TRBJ2-2 and V is TRBV27, with 7 bases that match TRBD1. The CDR3 contains 16 residues. Germline V CDR1 and CDR2: MNHEY, SMNVEV (reference sequence). With 7 bases clipped from V and 2 bases from J, the junction kept 10 bases outside the gene matches. CDR3 sequence reads: CASTPDRDSNTGELFF. Here the CDR3 DNA reads TGTGCCAGCACCCCTGACCGGGACAGCAACACCGGGGAGCTGTTTTTT.

The chain has TRBV19 and TRBJ2-3; D call uncertain. V dropped 6 bases and J dropped 4 bases, with 14 bases sitting between them. The CDR3 totals 14 residues. Germline V CDR1 and CDR2: LNHDA, SQIVND (reference sequence). The CDR3 here is CASRNPGGADTQYF. CDR3 bases: TGTGCCAGTAGAAATCCGGGTGGGGCAGATACGCAGTATTTT.

This clone was observed once. V usage is TRBV7-3 and J usage is TRBJ2-2, with TRBD2 matching 7 bases. The V and J ends lost 5 bases and 2 bases, in that order; junction bases with no gene match: 5. The CDR3 sequence is 15 residues long. Germline lookup yields CDR1 SGHTA and CDR2 FQGTGA. The CDR3, as DNA: TGTGCCAGCAGCCGCCGGGGACTAAACACCGGGGAGCTGTTTTTT. Translating gives CASSRRGLNTGELFF.

The chain couples TRBV7-3 to TRBJ2-1, with TRBD2 identical over 7 bases. Germline trimming cut 5 bases from V and 0 bases from J; bases unmatched to any gene: 7. CDR1 is SGHTA, CDR2 FQGTGA, per germline. The CDR3 is 16 amino acids. The CDR3 nucleotides read TGTGCCAGCAGCCTAAACGGGGGGTTCTCCTACAATGAGCAGTTCTTC. Protein product: CASSLNGGFSYNEQFF.

This clone was recorded only once. The chain joins TRBV10-3 to TRBJ2-1; 14 bases line up with TRBD2. CDR1 and CDR2 (germline): ENHRY, SYGVKD. J gave up 1 base and V 0 bases, and 5 bases lay outside the gene matches. This CDR3 spans 19 amino acids. The CDR3 sequence: CAISESWGTSGSSYNEQFF. In DNA, the CDR3 is TGTGCCATCAGTGAGTCTTGGGGGACTAGCGGGAGTTCCTACAATGAGCAGTTCTTC.

This clone was found once. This chain connects TRBV11-3 to TRBJ2-1; TRBD2 agrees at 9 bases. The V gene's germline CDR1 is SGHNT and CDR2 YENEEA. The trim removed 5 bases at V and 0 bases at J, leaving 8 bases unmatched. The CDR3 spans 17 residues. Written as DNA, the CDR3 is TGTGCCAGCAGCCCCGCTAGCGGGGATTTCTCCTACAATGAGCAGTTCTTC. It codes for CASSPASGDFSYNEQFF. The full variable domain, its missing parts supplied by reference TRBV11-3 and TRBJ2-1, is EAGVVQSPRYKIIEKKQPVAFWCNPISGHNTLYWYLQNLGQGPELLIRYENEEAVDDSQLPKDRFSAERLKGVDSTLKIQPAELGDSAVYLCASSPASGDFSYNEQFFGPGTRLTVL.

This sequence joins TRBV6-5 and TRBJ2-7; 11 bases line up with TRBD1. This CDR3 comprises 15 residues. From germline, CDR1 is MNHEY and CDR2 SVGAGI. J lost 5 bases, V lost 4 bases, and 7 bases had no gene match. Here the CDR3 reads CASSSAGQGAHEQYF. The CDR3 coding sequence is TGTGCCAGCAGTTCCGCCGGACAGGGGGCCCACGAGCAGTACTTC.

V is TRBV2 and J is TRBJ2-7; no clear D gene. V was cut by 2 bases and J by 2 bases, with 4 bases left in between. The CDR3 totals 12 residues. CDR1 SNHLY and CDR2 FYNNEI come from the germline V gene. This CDR3 reads CASSEWTYEQYF. As DNA, the CDR3 is TGTGCCAGCAGTGAATGGACCTACGAGCAGTACTTC.

This clone was seen just once. The V call is TRBV5-6, the J call TRBJ2-7, with D possibly TRBD1 on 6 matching bases. V was clipped by 3 bases and J by 2 bases, with 15 bases between them. CDR1 is SGHDT and CDR2 is YYEEEE in the germline V gene. This CDR3 contains 15 residues. The CDR3 DNA is TGTGCCAGCAGCTATATAGGGGGATTTGCCTACGAGCAGTACTTC. Translating it yields CASSYIGGFAYEQYF.

J is TRBJ2-7 and V is TRBV28; D unclear. The V gene lost 4 bases and the J gene lost 1 base, with 14 bases spanning the gap. The CDR3 extends over 15 amino acids. Germline V gene sequence: CDR1 MDHEN, CDR2 SYDVKM. Here the CDR3 reads CASSYQIRASYEQYF. As DNA, the CDR3 is TGTGCCAGCAGTTACCAAATCCGAGCATCCTACGAGCAGTACTTC.

This rearrangement joins TRBV28 to TRBJ1-2; TRBD1 matches 7 bases. CDR1 MDHEN and CDR2 SYDVKM come from the germline V gene. The CDR3 contains 17 residues. The J segment lost 1 base and the V segment lost 9 bases, leaving 17 bases of the junction unmatched. Here the CDR3 reads CASYVTGTATINYGYTF. The CDR3 region has the DNA TGTGCCAGTTACGTTACCGGGACAGCCACTATTAACTATGGCTACACCTTC.

V usage is TRBV27 and J usage is TRBJ1-1; D gene ambiguous. Trimming removed 3 bases at V and 5 bases at J, with 10 bases between. CDR3 length: 13 amino acids. Germline V lookup: CDR1 MNHEY, CDR2 SMNVEV (reference sequence). CDR3 in DNA: TGTGCCAGCAGTTTTTCGGAAAAAACTGAAGCTTTCTTT. This codes for CASSFSEKTEAFF.

V usage is TRBV29-1 and J usage is TRBJ2-7; 8 nucleotides align to TRBD1. Germline trimming cut 6 bases from V and 9 bases from J; bases unmatched to any gene: 10. This CDR3 is 12 amino acids long. CDR1 is SQVTM, CDR2 ANQGSEA, per germline. The CDR3 spells CSVFRTGLGQYF. For the CDR3, the DNA is TGCAGCGTATTCCGGACAGGGCTTGGGCAGTACTTC.

This chain links TRBV28 with TRBJ2-2; possibly TRBD2 for D (5 bases). The V end lost 5 bases, the J end lost 0 bases, and 16 bases lay between the germline ends. CDR3 length: 17 amino acids. Germline V gene lookup returns CDR1 MDHEN and CDR2 SYDVKM. The CDR3 DNA reads TGTGCCAGCAGTCCCGCGATGGGTAGCGCGAACACCGGGGAGCTGTTTTTT. Protein sequence: CASSPAMGSANTGELFF. The variable domain in full, completed from reference TRBV28 and TRBJ2-2, reads DVKVTQSSRYLVKRTGEKVFLECVQDMDHENMFWYRQDPGLGLRLIYFSYDVKMKEKGDIPEGYSVSREKKERFSLILESASTNQTSMYLCASSPAMGSANTGELFFGEGSRLTVL.